This TCR beta chain was found in a study of glioma-infiltrating T cells. Using RNA template, CDR3s of TCR alpha and beta were amplified with iRepertoire arm-PCR. Input was roughly 95-450 ng of tissue mRNA or PBMC total RNA. Via MiXCR, TCRdb re-called the multiplex PCR reads, giving one row per CDR3 protein. The data show 4,000 to 5,000 distinct CDR3 sequences, around 29% seen once. Trimming pared 4 bases from V and 11 bases from J, leaving 14 bases between. This CDR3 spans 12 amino acids. CDR1 and CDR2 from the germline V gene are MGHDK and SYGVNS. Points from the study as a whole: Only very few CDR3 sequences appeared in both tissue and blood. Tissue-blood divergence was below expectation in non-neoplastic patients, above in gliomas.

With respect to this clonotype: Antigen: not known.

Sequencing used glioma tissue, nonneoplastic brain tissue, or PBMCs (not recorded which). The TCR sequence derives from a human donor with low-grade glioma or glioblastoma, undergoing nonglioma brain surgery, or in good health (not recorded which). The chain employs TRBV25-1 and TRBJ1-2; a weak D match, TRBD1 (5 bases). The CDR3 spells CASSGAPGGYTF. As DNA, the CDR3 is TGTGCCAGCAGTGGAGCGCCCGGGGGGTACACCTTC.